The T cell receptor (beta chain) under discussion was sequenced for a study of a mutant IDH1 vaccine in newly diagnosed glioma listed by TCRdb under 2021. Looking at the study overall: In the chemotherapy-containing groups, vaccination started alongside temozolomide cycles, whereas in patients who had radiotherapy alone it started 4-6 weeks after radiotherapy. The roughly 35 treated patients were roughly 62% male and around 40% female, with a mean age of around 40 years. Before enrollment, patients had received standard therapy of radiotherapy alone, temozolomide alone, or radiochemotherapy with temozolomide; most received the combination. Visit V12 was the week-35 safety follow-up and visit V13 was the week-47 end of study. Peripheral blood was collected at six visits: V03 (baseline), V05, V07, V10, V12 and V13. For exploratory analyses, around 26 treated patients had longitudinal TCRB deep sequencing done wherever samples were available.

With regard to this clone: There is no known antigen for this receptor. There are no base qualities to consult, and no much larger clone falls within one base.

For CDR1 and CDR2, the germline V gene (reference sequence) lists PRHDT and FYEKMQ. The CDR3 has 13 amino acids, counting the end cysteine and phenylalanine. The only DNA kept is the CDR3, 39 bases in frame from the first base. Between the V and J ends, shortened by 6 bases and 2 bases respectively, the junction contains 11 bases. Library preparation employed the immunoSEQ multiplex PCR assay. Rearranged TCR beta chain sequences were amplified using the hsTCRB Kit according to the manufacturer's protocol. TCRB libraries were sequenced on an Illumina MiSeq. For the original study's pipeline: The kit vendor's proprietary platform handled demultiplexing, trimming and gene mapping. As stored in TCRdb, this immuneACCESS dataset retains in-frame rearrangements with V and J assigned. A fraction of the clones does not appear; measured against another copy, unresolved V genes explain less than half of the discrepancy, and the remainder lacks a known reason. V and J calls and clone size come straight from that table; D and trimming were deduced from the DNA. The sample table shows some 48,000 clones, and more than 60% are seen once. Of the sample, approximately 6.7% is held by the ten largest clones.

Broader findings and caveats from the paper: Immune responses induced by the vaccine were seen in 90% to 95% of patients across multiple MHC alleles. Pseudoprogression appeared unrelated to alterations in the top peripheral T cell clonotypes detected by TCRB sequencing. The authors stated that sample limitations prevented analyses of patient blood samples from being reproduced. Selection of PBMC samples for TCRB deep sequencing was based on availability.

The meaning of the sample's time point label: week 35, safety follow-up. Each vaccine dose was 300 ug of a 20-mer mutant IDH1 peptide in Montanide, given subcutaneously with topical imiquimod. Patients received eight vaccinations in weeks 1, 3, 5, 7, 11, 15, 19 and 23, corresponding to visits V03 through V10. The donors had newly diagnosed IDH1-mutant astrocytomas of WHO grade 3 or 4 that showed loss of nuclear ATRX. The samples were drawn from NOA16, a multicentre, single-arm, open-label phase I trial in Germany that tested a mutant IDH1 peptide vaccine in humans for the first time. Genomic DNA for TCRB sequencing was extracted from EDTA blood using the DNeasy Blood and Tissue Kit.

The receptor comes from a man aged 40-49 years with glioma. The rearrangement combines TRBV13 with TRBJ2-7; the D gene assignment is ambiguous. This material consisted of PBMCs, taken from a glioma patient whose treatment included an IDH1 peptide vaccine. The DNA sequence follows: TGTGCCAGCAGTTCGAGCCGAACCTACGAGCAGTACTTC. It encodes CASSSSRTYEQYF.